The following is a TCR beta chain sequence with its context. Antigen unknown. The sample comes from a study of cytomegalovirus exposure and HLA in healthy donors. On the study more broadly: Across some 400 genotyped donors, about 80% landed in the Caucasian-associated ancestry cluster.

V lost 5 bases to trimming and J lost 1 base; unmatched junction nucleotides: 12. Looked up from germline, CDR1 is MDHEN and CDR2 is SYDVKM. The CDR3 is 17 amino acids. Study-level points and caveats: As was reported, the HLA-A and HLA-B alleles of most subjects were accurately predicted from TCR beta sequences.

13 Jbeta primers and 60 Vbeta primers were used for the PCR. Sequencing used immunoSEQ multiplex PCR; TCRdb keeps in-frame clones, though not all of them. The table for this sample gives approximately 92,000 clones. The TCR originated in a woman in her twenties or thirties in good health and CMV-seronegative. The sample consisted of PBMCs. The chain has TRBV28 and TRBJ2-3; TRBD2 matches at 7 bases. The CDR3 DNA follows: TGTGCCAGCAGTACCTGGGGGGAGGGCCGGGGCACAGATACGCAGTATTTT. Translated, it gives CASSTWGEGRGTDTQYF.